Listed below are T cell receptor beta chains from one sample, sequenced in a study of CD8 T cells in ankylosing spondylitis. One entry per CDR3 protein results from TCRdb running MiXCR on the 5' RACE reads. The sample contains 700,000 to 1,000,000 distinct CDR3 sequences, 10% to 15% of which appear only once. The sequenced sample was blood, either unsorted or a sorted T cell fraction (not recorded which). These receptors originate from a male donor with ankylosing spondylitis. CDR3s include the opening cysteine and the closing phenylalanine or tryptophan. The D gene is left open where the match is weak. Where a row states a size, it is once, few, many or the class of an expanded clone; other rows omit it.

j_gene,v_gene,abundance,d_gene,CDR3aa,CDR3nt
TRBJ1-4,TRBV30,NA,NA,CAWNARTAAKKKLFF,TGTGCCTGGAACGCTAGGACAGCTGCGAAGAAAAAACTGTTTTTT
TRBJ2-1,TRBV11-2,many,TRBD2,CASLQTSGLRLSYNEQFF,TGTGCCAGCCTTCAGACTAGCGGGTTGAGACTATCCTACAATGAGCAGTTCTTC
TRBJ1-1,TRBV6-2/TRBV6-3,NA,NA,CASSKVMNTEAFF,TGTGCCAGCAGTAAAGTGATGAACACTGAAGCTTTCTTT
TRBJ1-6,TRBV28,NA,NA,CASGSGQTYNSPLHF,TGTGCCAGCGGATCGGGACAAACCTATAATTCACCCCTCCACTTT
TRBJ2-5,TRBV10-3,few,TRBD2,CAISESSGRIGETQYF,TGTGCCATCAGTGAGTCAAGCGGGAGAATAGGAGAGACCCAGTACTTC
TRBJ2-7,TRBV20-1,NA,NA,CSARVGAVVYEQYF,TGCAGTGCTAGAGTAGGGGCCGTCGTCTACGAGCAGTACTTC
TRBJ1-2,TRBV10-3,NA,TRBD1,CAIRGDRDGSYTF,TGTGCCATCAGGGGGGACAGGGACGGTAGCTACACCTTC
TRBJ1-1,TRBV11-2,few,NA,CASSVLGTEAFF,TGTGCCAGCAGTGTCCTGGGCACTGAAGCTTTCTTT
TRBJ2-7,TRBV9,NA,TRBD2,CASSVGPSGSHEQYF,TGTGCCAGCAGCGTAGGACCTAGCGGGAGCCACGAGCAGTACTTC
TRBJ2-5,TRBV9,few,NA,CASSTSSAGTLETQYF,TGTGCCAGCAGCACATCCTCGGCCGGGACACTAGAGACCCAGTACTTC
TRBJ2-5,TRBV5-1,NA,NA,CASSLEAALTRYF,TGCGCCAGCAGCTTGGAGGCAGCCCTGACCCGGTACTTC
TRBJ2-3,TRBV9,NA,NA,CASGSISTDTQYF,TGTGCCAGCGGCTCCATTAGCACAGATACGCAGTATTTT
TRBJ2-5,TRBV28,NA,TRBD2,CASIGLAGGVGTQYF,TGTGCCAGCATAGGCCTAGCGGGAGGAGTTGGGACCCAGTACTTC
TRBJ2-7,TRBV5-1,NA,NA,CASSFLTGTIPYEQYF,TGCGCCAGCAGCTTCCTAACCGGGACAATTCCCTACGAGCAGTACTTC
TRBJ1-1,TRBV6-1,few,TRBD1,CASTMGQGAISEAFF,TGTGCCAGCACCATGGGACAGGGGGCTATCAGTGAAGCTTTCTTT
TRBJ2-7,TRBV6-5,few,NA,CASSYSGGAEQYF,TGTGCCAGCAGTTACTCGGGCGGCGCCGAGCAGTACTTC
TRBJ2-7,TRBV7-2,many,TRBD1,CASSAGGSYEQYF,TGTGCCAGCAGCGCAGGGGGATCCTACGAGCAGTACTTC
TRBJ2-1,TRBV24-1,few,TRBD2,CATSDLGTTNEQFF,TGTGCCACCAGTGATTTGGGGACTACTAATGAGCAGTTCTTC
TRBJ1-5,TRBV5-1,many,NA,CASSLEGDFNQPQHF,TGCGCCAGCAGCTTGGAGGGGGACTTTAATCAGCCCCAGCATTTT
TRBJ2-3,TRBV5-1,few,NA,CASSLHTAASTDTQYF,TGCGCCAGCAGCTTGCATACAGCTGCTAGCACAGATACGCAGTATTTT
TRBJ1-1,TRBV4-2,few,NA,CASSQPGAGGGTEAFF,TGTGCCAGCAGCCAGCCGGGGGCTGGAGGGGGGACTGAAGCTTTCTTT
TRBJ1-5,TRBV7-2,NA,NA,CASSPGRAVGNQPQHF,TGTGCCAGCAGCCCCGGACGGGCGGTGGGCAATCAGCCCCAGCATTTT
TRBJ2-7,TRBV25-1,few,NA,CASSGRQIYEQYF,TGTGCCAGCAGTGGCAGACAGATCTACGAGCAGTACTTC
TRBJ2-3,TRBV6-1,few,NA,CASRPLVTDTQYF,TGTGCCAGCAGACCCCTAGTGACAGATACGCAGTATTTT
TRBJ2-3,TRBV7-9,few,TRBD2,CASSPAGTSQDTQYF,TGTGCCAGCAGCCCAGCCGGGACTAGTCAAGATACGCAGTATTTT
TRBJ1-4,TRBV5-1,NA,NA,CASSSLSVSSNEKLFF,TGCGCCAGCAGCTCGTTGTCCGTCAGCTCTAATGAAAAACTGTTTTTT
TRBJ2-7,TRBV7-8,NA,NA,CASSLAGDADEQYF,TGTGCCAGCAGCTTAGCGGGGGACGCGGACGAGCAGTACTTC
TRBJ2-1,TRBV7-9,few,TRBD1,CASSPRQGTYNEQFF,TGTGCCAGCAGCCCCCGACAGGGAACCTACAATGAGCAGTTCTTC
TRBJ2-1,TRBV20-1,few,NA,CSARENVDEQFF,TGCAGTGCTAGAGAAAATGTGGATGAGCAGTTCTTC